One sample yielded the 8 T cell receptor beta chains listed below, sequenced in a study of blood T cell repertoires in COVID-19. Sequencing was performed with immunoSEQ multiplex PCR; in TCRdb, only in-frame clones are kept and a portion is missing. This sample has 150,000 to 200,000 clones; about 80% occur once, and the top ten carry around a fifth. Sequencing was performed on peripheral blood. The receptors were sampled from a woman older than 75 with acute or convalescent COVID-19.

The chain links TRBV3-1 (or the pseudogene TRBV3-2) to TRBJ1-2; D perhaps matches TRBD1 (5 bases). The CDR3 sequence is 16 residues long. Trimming took 2 bases from V and 4 from J, leaving 17 bases between them. The germline V gene encodes CDR1 LGHDT and CDR2 YNNKEL (reference sequence). Here the CDR3 DNA reads TGTGCCAGCAGCCAACGCCAAACGGGGGTCGGCTATGGCTACACCTTC. It yields the protein CASSQRQTGVGYGYTF.

This chain's CDR3 is CASSGLLPSSYNEQFF. CDR3 coding DNA: TGTGCCAGCAGTGGACTTCTCCCTAGCTCCTACAATGAGCAGTTCTTC. V is TRBV7-2 and J is TRBJ2-1; TRBD2 is a possible D gene (5 bases). V gave up 6 bases and J gave up 0 bases, with 15 bases separating them. The germline gives CDR1 SGHTA, CDR2 FQGNSA. This CDR3 contains 16 residues.

This clone was counted a few times. This sequence joins TRBV3-1 (or the pseudogene TRBV3-2) and TRBJ2-5; TRBD1 aligns across 9 bases. Trimming removed 3 bases from V and 5 bases from J; junction bases left unmatched: 4. The germline V gene has CDR1 LGHDT and CDR2 YNNKEL (reference sequence). CDR3 length equals 14 residues. CDR3: CASSHWTGEETQYF. CDR3 bases: TGTGCCAGCAGCCACTGGACAGGGGAGGAGACCCAGTACTTC.

J is TRBJ2-1 and V is TRBV27; 7 positions match TRBD2. J was trimmed by 5 bases and V by 4 bases; bases with no gene match: 8. There are 15 residues in the CDR3. Germline V lookup: CDR1 MNHEY, CDR2 SMNVEV (reference sequence). The CDR3 loop is CASSSSGLGDNEQFF. The DNA of the CDR3 is TGTGCCAGCAGTTCTTCAGGACTAGGGGACAATGAGCAGTTCTTC.

This chain uses TRBV21-1 with TRBJ2-3; the tabulated D call, TRBD1, remains unverified against the DNA. TRBV21-1 is a known pseudogene. This CDR3 has 15 amino acids. Here the CDR3 DNA reads TGTGCCGTACGAACCCGGGACAGAGACACAGATACGCAGTATTTT. Translated, it gives CAVRTRDRDTDTQYF.

The chain combines TRBV4-1 with TRBJ2-7; TRBD2 aligns across 8 bases. The CDR3 totals 16 residues. CDR1 is MGHRA, CDR2 YSYEKL, per germline. J was trimmed by 3 bases and V by 1 base; bases with no gene match: 8. The DNA for the CDR3 is TGCGCCAGCAGCCAAGGGATGGCGGGAGGAAACTACGAGCAGTACTTC. Its protein is CASSQGMAGGNYEQYF.

This clone was detected a few times. This chain links TRBV7-9 with TRBJ1-3, with a possible D match to TRBD1 (6 bases). Germline-derived CDR1 and CDR2 are SEHNR and FQNEAQ (reference sequence). The CDR3 length is 16 residues. V was clipped by 5 bases and J by 1 base, with 15 bases between them. CDR3 sequence reads: CASSPGTSASGNTIYF. In DNA form, the CDR3 reads TGTGCCAGCAGCCCTGGGACATCAGCTTCTGGAAACACCATATATTTT.

The chain carries TRBV7-9 and TRBJ2-7; 10 bases align to TRBD1. This CDR3 region has 14 residues. V lost 3 bases and J lost 5; bases outside the gene matches: 4. Per the germline V gene, CDR1 is SEHNR and CDR2 is FQNEAQ (reference sequence). The CDR3 sequence: CASSLGTGVHEQYF. The CDR3 DNA reads as TGTGCCAGCAGCTTGGGGACAGGGGTACACGAGCAGTACTTC. Filled out from reference TRBV7-9 and TRBJ2-7, the complete variable domain reads DTGVSQNPRHKITKRGQNVTFRCDPISEHNRLYWYRQTLGQGPEFLTYFQNEAQLEKSRLLSDRFSAERPKGSFSTLEIQRTEQGDSAMYLCASSLGTGVHEQYFGPGTRLTVT.